The sequence of this TCR beta chain was determined in a study of relationships among human T cell subsets. The CD45RA-negative fraction was bead-selected with anti-CD45RO to obtain memory T cells. Magnetic beads coated with subset-specific antibodies isolated the T cell subsets. In its sample, this clonotype was seen a few times. What it binds is unknown. From germline, CDR1 is MDHEN and CDR2 SYDVKM. This CDR3 is 15 amino acids long. The V and J ends lost 7 bases and 7 bases respectively, with 20 bases between them. Study-level findings and limits: Th1, Th2 and regulatory subsets overlapped substantially in CDR3 sequences.

From mRNA, alpha and beta CDR3 regions were amplified using semiquantitative ARM-PCR. Tagged nested gene-specific primers were used first, then communal superprimers amplified exponentially. First-round products served as template after exonuclease removal of nested primers. TCRdb re-derived calls from the multiplex PCR reads in MiXCR, one entry per CDR3 protein. The data contain 7,000 to 9,500 distinct CDR3 sequences, 45% to 65% of them singletons. This rearrangement joins TRBV28 to TRBJ1-5; D not certain. Sequencing input: memory T cells sorted from blood. The receptor's source is a man aged 35-49 years in good health. The CDR3 region has the DNA TGTGCCAGCAACCTTAAGCCCCTCCGGGTCCAGCCCCAGCATTTT. This codes for CASNLKPLRVQPQHF. The variable domain in full, with the rest retrieved from reference TRBV28 and TRBJ1-5, is DVKVTQSSRYLVKRTGEKVFLECVQDMDHENMFWYRQDPGLGLRLIYFSYDVKMKEKGDIPEGYSVSREKKERFSLILESASTNQTSMYLCASNLKPLRVQPQHFGDGTRLSIL.